This TCR beta chain comes out of a study of beta chain features in type 1 diabetes. All sorted populations exceeded 95% purity. Every isolated RNA sample was fully reverse transcribed, so sequencing captured expressed TCRB transcripts. Repertoires were generated with immunoSEQ multiplex PCR, while TCRdb's copy carries only in-frame clones and drops some. The table has some 350,000 clones, around 9.6% seen once; the top ten hold less than 0.65%. This clone has a handful of counts. Its antigen is unidentified. Trimming took 3 bases from V and 2 from J, leaving 13 bases between them. This CDR3 is built from 16 residues. CDR1 LGHNA and CDR2 YNFKEQ come from the germline V gene. Study-level points and caveats: Researchers report that Type 1 diabetes patients had moderately but significantly shorter TCRB CDR3s across all four CD4+ subsets.

This chain joins TRBV4-2 and TRBJ1-4, with D maybe TRBD1 (5 bases). Sequencing was performed on central memory CD4+ T cells from blood. The TCR originated in a man younger than 40 with type 1 diabetes. The CDR3 is CASSHGARATNEKLFF. The CDR3 bases are TGTGCCAGCAGCCATGGGGCCCGGGCGACTAATGAAAAACTGTTTTTT.